Sequencing of this TCR beta chain was carried out in a study of vaccination effects on CD4 cells after COVID-19 (dated by TCRdb to the early 2020s). Study-wide context: To identify antigen-specific CD4+ T cell clonotypes by their expansion, the ViraFEST assay first stimulated PBMC with viral peptide pools and then applied TCR sequencing. Each participant received two doses of an mRNA SARS-CoV-2 vaccine, either BNT162b2 or mRNA-1273. Around 2 million PBMC per well were cultured in IMDM with about 4.8% human AB serum, 7.5 to 10 IU/ml IL-2 and gentamicin, plus 10 ug/ml peptides. SARS-CoV-2 spike-specific CD4+ TCR repertoires were compared before and after mRNA vaccination in COVID-19 convalescent patients and in infection-naive vaccine recipients. Cultures from other donors in the study were sequenced with the Oncomine TCR Beta short-read assay on an Illumina iSeq 100. The full study included 10 COVID-19 convalescent patients and a handful of SARS-CoV-2-naive healthy vaccine recipients. In a couple of convalescent patients, pre-vaccine samples were collected 16 days and one week ahead of the first dose, 142 and 148 days after COVID-19 diagnosis. What the authors observed across the whole study: Marked clonal contraction was observed in both infection-induced and vaccine-induced clones at late post-vaccination timepoints, consistent with waning T cell responses. For convalescent patients, new clones induced by the vaccine made up most of the post-vaccine spike-reactive repertoire, and these new clones were largely distinct from the clones induced by infection. Limitations of the study were the small number of convalescent patients and the absence of early post-infection timepoints.

As concerns this clone: Its antigen remains undetermined. No quality values exist for individual bases; no much larger clone is one base distant.

After around 11 days of culture, CD4+ T cells were isolated with the EasySep CD4+ T cell isolation kit. Convalescent patients had PCR-confirmed SARS-CoV-2 infection between March and December 2020, before Alpha, Beta and Delta variants emerged in the United States. On days 3 and 7, half of the culture medium was replaced with fresh IL-2-containing medium. Unless otherwise noted, each peptide stimulation condition was cultured in triplicate wells. Using Ficoll-Paque Plus gradient centrifugation, PBMC were separated from whole blood and then either used fresh or cryopreserved at -140C. The QIAamp micro DNA kit was used to extract genomic DNA from the cultured CD4+ T cells. Libraries were prepared through the immunoSEQ multiplex PCR assay. DNA from the cultured, isolated CD4+ T cells was subjected to TCR beta CDR3 sequencing. From the authors' description of their analysis: The analysis removed non-productive TCR sequences, trimmed reads to the CDR3 region, and retained only CDR3s that were 7 or more amino acids long. Antigen-specific clonotypes were identified using the MANAFEST web app by comparison of expansion in peptide wells against reference cultures. Positive clones required FDR<0.05 expansion versus reference and all other wells, odds ratio above 5, and frequency above 0.1% in two replicate wells. Cross-reactive clonotypes were defined as significantly expanded in SARS-CoV-2 spike wells and in at least one common cold coronavirus spike condition. Using the stringdist R package, CDR3 similarity was measured by Levenshtein distance, and unrooted trees were constructed with ape in R 3.6.1. This is the immuneACCESS table as TCRdb keeps it, with only in-frame sequences that have V and J called. A part of the clones is gone; compared with another copy, unresolved V genes explain less than half, and the rest is unexplained. V, J and clone size are those of that table, while D and trimming were read from the DNA. The sample table records more than 60,000 clones; approximately 72% of these occur just once. The ten most abundant clones make up approximately 22% of the sample.

The V and J ends are trimmed by 3 bases and 4 bases, leaving 16 bases between them. There are 17 amino acids in the CDR3, from cysteine to phenylalanine inclusive. The only DNA kept is the CDR3, 51 bases in frame from the first base. The CDR1 and CDR2 encoded by the germline V gene are MNHNS and SASEGT. The TCR sequence derives from a human donor who had a prior SARS-CoV-2 infection. This receptor chain uses TRBV6-1 and TRBJ1-6; no D gene call is confident. Source: CD4+ T cells from PBMCs cultured without peptide, taken before COVID-19 vaccination. Here the CDR3 is given as CASSEGSGGPYNSPLHF. The DNA sequence is given as TGTGCCAGCAGTGAGGGCTCAGGTGGTCCTTATAATTCACCCCTCCACTTT.